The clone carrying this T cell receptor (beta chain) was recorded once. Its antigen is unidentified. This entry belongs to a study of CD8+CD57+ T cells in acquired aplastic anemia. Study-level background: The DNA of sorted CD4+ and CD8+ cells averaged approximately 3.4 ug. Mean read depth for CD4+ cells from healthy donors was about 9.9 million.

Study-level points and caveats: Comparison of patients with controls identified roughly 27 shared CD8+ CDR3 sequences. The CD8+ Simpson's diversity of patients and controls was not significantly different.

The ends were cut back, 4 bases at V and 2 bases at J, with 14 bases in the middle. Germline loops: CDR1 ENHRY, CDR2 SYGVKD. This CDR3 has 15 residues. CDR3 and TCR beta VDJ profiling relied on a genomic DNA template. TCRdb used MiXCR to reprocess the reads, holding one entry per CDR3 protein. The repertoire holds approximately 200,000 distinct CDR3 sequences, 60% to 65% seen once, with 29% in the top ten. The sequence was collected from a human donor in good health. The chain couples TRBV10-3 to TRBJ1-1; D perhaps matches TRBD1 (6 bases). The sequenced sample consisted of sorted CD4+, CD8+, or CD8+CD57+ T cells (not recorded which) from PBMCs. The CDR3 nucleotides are TGTGCCATCAGTGGGACGGGACACACCAACACTGAAGCTTTCTTT. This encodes CAISGTGHTNTEAFF.